The TCR beta chain described here comes from a study of neurological immune-mediated disorders. From the 5' RACE reads, TCRdb called clonotypes with MiXCR, one entry per CDR3 protein. The table has tens of thousands of distinct CDR3 sequences, roughly an eighth seen once. This clonotype was counted ten times or more. The germline gives CDR1 SGHRS, CDR2 YFSETQ. CDR3 length: 13 amino acids. Trimming took 0 bases from V and 4 from J, leaving 7 bases between them. The time point here: longitudinal time-point 1 (baseline). This receptor was identified in a female donor with HTLV-1-associated myelopathy (HAM/TSP). Sequenced input: PBMCs. V usage is TRBV5-1 and J usage is TRBJ2-5; no clear D. The CDR3 bases are TGCGCCAGCAGCTTGGTGCCACCAGAGACCCAGTACTTC. Translated, it gives CASSLVPPETQYF.